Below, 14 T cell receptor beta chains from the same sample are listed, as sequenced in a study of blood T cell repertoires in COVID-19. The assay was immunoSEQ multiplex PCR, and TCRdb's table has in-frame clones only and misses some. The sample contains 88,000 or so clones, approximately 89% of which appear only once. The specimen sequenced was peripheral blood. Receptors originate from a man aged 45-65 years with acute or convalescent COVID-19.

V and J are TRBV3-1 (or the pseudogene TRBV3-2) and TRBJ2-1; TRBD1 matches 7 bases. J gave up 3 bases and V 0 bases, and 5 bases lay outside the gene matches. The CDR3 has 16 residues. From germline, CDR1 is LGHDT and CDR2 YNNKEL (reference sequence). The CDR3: CASSQDWGQIYNEQFF. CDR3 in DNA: TGTGCCAGCAGCCAAGATTGGGGACAGATCTACAATGAGCAGTTCTTC.

The CDR3 here is CASSDGTGLSTDTQYF. The CDR3 nucleotides read TGTGCCAGCAGTGATGGGACAGGGTTAAGCACAGATACGCAGTATTTT. The chain has TRBV2 and TRBJ2-3, with 9 bases matching TRBD1. Germline loops: CDR1 SNHLY, CDR2 FYNNEI. V dropped 3 bases and J dropped 0; count of bases not matched to a gene: 4. The CDR3 sequence is 16 residues long.

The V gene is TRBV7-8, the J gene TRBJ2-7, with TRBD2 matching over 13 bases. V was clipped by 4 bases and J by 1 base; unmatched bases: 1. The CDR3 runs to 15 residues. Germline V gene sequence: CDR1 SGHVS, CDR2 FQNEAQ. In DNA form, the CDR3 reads TGTGCCAGCAGCTGGGGACTAGCGGGATCCTACGAGCAGTACTTC. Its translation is CASSWGLAGSYEQYF. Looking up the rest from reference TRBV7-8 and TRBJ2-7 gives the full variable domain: GAGVSQSPRYKVAKRGQDVALRCDPISGHVSLFWYQQALGQGPEFLTYFQNEAQLDKSGLPSDRFFAERPEGSVSTLKIQRTQQEDSAVYLCASSWGLAGSYEQYFGPGTRLTVT.

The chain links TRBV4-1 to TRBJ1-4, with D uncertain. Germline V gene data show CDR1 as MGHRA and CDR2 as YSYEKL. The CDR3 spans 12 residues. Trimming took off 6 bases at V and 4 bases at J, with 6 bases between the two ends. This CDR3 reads CASRTFNEKLFF. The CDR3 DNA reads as TGCGCCAGCAGGACATTTAATGAAAAACTGTTTTTT.

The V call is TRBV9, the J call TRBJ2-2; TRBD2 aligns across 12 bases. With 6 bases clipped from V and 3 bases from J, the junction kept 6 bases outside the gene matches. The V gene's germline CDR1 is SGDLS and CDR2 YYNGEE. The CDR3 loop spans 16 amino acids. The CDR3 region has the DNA TGTGCCAGCACAGCTAGCGGGAGGGTCTACACCGGGGAGCTGTTTTTT. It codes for CASTASGRVYTGELFF.

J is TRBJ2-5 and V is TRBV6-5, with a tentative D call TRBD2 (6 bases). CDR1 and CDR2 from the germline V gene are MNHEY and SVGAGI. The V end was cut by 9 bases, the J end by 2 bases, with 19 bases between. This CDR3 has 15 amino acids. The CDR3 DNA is TGTGCCAGTGCAGGGTTTCGGGGGAGACAAGAGACCCAGTACTTC. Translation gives CASAGFRGRQETQYF.

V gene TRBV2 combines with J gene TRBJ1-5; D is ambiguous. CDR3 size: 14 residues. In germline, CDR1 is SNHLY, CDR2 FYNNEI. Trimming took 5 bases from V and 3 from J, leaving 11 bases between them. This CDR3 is CASSREADNQPQHF. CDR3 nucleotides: TGTGCCAGCAGTCGGGAGGCAGACAATCAGCCCCAGCATTTT.

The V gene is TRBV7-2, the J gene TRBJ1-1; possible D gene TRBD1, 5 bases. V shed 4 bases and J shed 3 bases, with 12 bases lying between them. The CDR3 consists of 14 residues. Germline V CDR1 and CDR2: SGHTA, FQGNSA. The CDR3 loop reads CASSWAGRDTEAFF. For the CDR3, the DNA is TGTGCCAGCAGCTGGGCGGGGCGGGACACTGAAGCTTTCTTT.

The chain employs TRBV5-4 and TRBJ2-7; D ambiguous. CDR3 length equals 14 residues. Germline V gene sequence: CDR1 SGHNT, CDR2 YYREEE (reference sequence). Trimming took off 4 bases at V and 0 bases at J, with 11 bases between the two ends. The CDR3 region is CASSPTAYSYEQYF. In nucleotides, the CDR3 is TGTGCCAGCAGCCCCACAGCTTACTCCTACGAGCAGTACTTC.

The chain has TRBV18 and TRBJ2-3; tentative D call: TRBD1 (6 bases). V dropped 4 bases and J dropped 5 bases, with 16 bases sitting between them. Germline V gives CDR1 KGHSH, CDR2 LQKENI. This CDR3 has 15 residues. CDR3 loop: CASSLQTGSQDTQYF. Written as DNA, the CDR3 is TGTGCCAGCTCACTACAGACAGGCAGTCAAGATACGCAGTATTTT.

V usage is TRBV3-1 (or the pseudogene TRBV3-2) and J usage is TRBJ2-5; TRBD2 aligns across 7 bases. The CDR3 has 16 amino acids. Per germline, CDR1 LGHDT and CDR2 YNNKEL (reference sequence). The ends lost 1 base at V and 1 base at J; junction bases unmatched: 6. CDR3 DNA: TGTGCCAGCAGCCAAGGGGAGGGAAGAGGCCAAGAGACCCAGTACTTC. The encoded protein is CASSQGEGRGQETQYF.

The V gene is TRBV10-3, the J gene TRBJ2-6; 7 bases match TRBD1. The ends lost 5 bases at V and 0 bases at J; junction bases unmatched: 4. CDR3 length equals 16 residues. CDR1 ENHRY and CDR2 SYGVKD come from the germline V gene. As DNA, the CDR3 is TGTGCCATCAGTAGGGACAGAAGCTCTGGGGCCAACGTCCTGACTTTC. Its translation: CAISRDRSSGANVLTF.

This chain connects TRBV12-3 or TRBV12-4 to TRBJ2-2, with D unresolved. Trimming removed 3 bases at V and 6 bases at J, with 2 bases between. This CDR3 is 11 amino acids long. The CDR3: CASSFSGELFF. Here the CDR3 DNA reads TGTGCCAGCAGTTTCTCCGGGGAGCTGTTTTTT.

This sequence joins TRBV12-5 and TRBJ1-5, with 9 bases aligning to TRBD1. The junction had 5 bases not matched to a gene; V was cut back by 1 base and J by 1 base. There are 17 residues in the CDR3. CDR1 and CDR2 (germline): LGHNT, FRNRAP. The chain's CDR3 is CASGLDRDRVSNQPQHF. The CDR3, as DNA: TGTGCTAGTGGTTTGGACCGGGACAGGGTCAGCAATCAGCCCCAGCATTTT.